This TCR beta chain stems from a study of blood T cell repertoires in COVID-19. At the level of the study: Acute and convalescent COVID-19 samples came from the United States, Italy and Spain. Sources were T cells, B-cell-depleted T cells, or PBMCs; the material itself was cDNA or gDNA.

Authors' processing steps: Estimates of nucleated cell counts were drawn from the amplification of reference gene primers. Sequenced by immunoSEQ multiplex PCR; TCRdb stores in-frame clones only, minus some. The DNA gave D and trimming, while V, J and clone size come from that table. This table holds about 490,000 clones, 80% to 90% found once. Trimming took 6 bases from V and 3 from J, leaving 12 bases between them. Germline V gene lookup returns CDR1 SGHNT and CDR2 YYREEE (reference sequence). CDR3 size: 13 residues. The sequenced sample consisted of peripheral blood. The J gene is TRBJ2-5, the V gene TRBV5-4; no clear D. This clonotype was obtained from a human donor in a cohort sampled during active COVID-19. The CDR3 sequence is CASTFVGEETQYF. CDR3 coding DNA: TGTGCCAGCACCTTTGTCGGAGAAGAGACCCAGTACTTC. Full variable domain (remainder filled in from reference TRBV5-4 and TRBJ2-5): ETGVTQSPTHLIKTRGQQVTLRCSSQSGHNTVSWYQQALGQGPQFIFQYYREEENGRGNFPPRFSGLQFPNYSSELNVNALELDDSALYLCASTFVGEETQYFGPGTRLLVL.